The 32 T cell receptor beta chains presented below share a single source sample, sequenced in a study of shared clonotypes between healthy human individuals. TCRdb's copy holds only in-frame clones and misses some; the assay was immunoSEQ multiplex PCR. The table records about 2.2 million clones, around 93% of them present only once. The naive CD8 population came from CD45RO-negative cells selected for CCR7, without terminally differentiated effector memory CD45RA+ cells. Material: naive CD8+ T cells from PBMCs. These receptors all stem from a man aged 18 to 35 in good health. Some clones in this sample may be carry-over from other donors' samples.

V gene TRBV7-9 combines with J gene TRBJ2-7; D not certain. In germline, CDR1 is SEHNR, CDR2 FQNEAQ (reference sequence). The CDR3 spans 14 residues. Between the trimmed V and J ends, which lost 5 bases and 4 bases, there was a span of 15 bases. The CDR3 DNA is TGTGCCAGCAGCAACATCGGGTACCCTTACGAGCAGTACTTC. As protein: CASSNIGYPYEQYF. Combining the CDR3 with reference TRBV7-9 and TRBJ2-7 gives the whole variable domain DTGVSQNPRHKITKRGQNVTFRCDPISEHNRLYWYRQTLGQGPEFLTYFQNEAQLEKSRLLSDRFSAERPKGSFSTLEIQRTEQGDSAMYLCASSNIGYPYEQYFGPGTRLTVT.

This clone was found a few times. The chain uses TRBV2 and TRBJ1-5; no clear D gene. The V and J ends lost 5 bases and 0 bases respectively, with 11 bases between them. From germline, CDR1 is SNHLY and CDR2 FYNNEI. The CDR3 is made up of 15 amino acids. CDR3 coding DNA: TGTGCCAGCAGTCCCTCGGTCCATAGCAATCAGCCCCAGCATTTT. The encoded protein is CASSPSVHSNQPQHF.

V is TRBV19 and J is TRBJ1-1; D is ambiguous. The CDR3 extends over 12 amino acids. Trimming removed 4 bases from V and 5 bases from J, with 8 bases in between. Germline V gene sequence: CDR1 LNHDA, CDR2 SQIVND (reference sequence). The CDR3 sequence: CASSSRVTEAFF. CDR3 bases: TGTGCCAGTAGTAGTCGGGTTACTGAAGCTTTCTTT.

V and J are TRBV19 and TRBJ2-7; tentatively, D is TRBD1 (6 bases). Germline assignment: CDR1 LNHDA and CDR2 SQIVND (reference sequence). The length of the CDR3 is 16 residues. With 3 bases removed from V and 2 bases from J, the gap between germline ends came to 17 bases. CDR3 nucleotides: TGTGCCAGTAGTATTCATAGACAGGCCGGCACCTACGAGCAGTACTTC. Protein product: CASSIHRQAGTYEQYF. The full variable domain, in which reference TRBV19 and TRBJ2-7 provide the parts outside the CDR3, is DGGITQSPKYLFRKEGQNVTLSCEQNLNHDAMYWYRQDPGQGLRLIYYSQIVNDFQKGDIAEGYSVSREKKESFPLTVTSAQKNPTAFYLCASSIHRQAGTYEQYFGPGTRLTVT.

The genes are TRBV27 and TRBJ2-3; TRBD1 agrees at 10 bases. The CDR3 totals 16 residues. Germline V lookup: CDR1 MNHEY, CDR2 SMNVEV (reference sequence). V shed 3 bases and J 0 bases; nucleotides not matched to a gene: 3. The CDR3 DNA reads TGTGCCAGCAGTTTCGGACAGGGGGGTAGCACAGATACGCAGTATTTT. It specifies CASSFGQGGSTDTQYF.

J is TRBJ2-2 and V is TRBV28, with D unclear. Trimming took off 2 bases at V and 1 base at J, with 5 bases between the two ends. Germline V CDR1 and CDR2: MDHEN, SYDVKM. This CDR3 is built from 14 residues. The CDR3 is CASSLIVNTGELFF. The CDR3 nucleotides read TGTGCCAGCAGTTTAATAGTGAACACCGGGGAGCTGTTTTTT.

The V call is TRBV4-1, the J call TRBJ1-5; 8 bases agree with TRBD1. Trimming at V came to 0 bases and at J to 7 bases, leaving 11 bases not matched to a gene. Germline lookup yields CDR1 MGHRA and CDR2 YSYEKL. There are 17 residues in the CDR3. Here the CDR3 DNA reads TGCGCCAGCAGCCAAGATATGGGGCAGGGGGCACGGCAGCCCCAGCATTTT. Translated, it gives CASSQDMGQGARQPQHF.

V and J are TRBV7-9 and TRBJ2-3; D may be TRBD2 (6 bases). The CDR3 contains 14 residues. V lost 5 bases and J 5 bases, leaving 14 bases between the germline ends. Germline V gene sequence: CDR1 SEHNR, CDR2 FQNEAQ (reference sequence). CDR3 nucleotides: TGTGCCAGCAGCCCCGGAGGGTCGGGAGATACGCAGTATTTT. Translated, it gives CASSPGGSGDTQYF.

The rearrangement joins TRBV7-3 to TRBJ2-7, with 8 bases that match TRBD2. Losses at the gene ends were 2 bases for V and 4 bases for J; bases not matched to a gene: 4. Germline values: CDR1 SGHTA, CDR2 FQGTGA. The CDR3 has 14 residues. CDR3 DNA: TGTGCCAGCAGCTTAGCGGGAGGCGGTTACGAGCAGTACTTC. Its translation is CASSLAGGGYEQYF.

The chain combines TRBV5-1 with TRBJ1-1; D may be TRBD1 (5 bases). This CDR3 is 15 amino acids long. The V end lost 4 bases, the J end lost 1 base, and 14 bases lay between the germline ends. Germline V CDR1 and CDR2: SGHRS, YFSETQ. CDR3 sequence (DNA): TGCGCCAGCAGCGACATCTTTGGGGGGAACACTGAAGCTTTCTTT. Amino acids: CASSDIFGGNTEAFF.

About this clone: In the same sample, other DNA sequences code for this CDR3. The J gene is TRBJ1-2, the V gene TRBV4-3; D remains unclear. The V and J ends lost 0 bases and 0 bases respectively, with 5 bases between them. CDR1 is LGHNA, CDR2 YSLEER, per germline. This CDR3 contains 14 residues. The CDR3 region has the DNA TGCGCCAGCAGCCAAGACAGGACTAACTATGGCTACACCTTC. Its translation: CASSQDRTNYGYTF.

V and J are TRBV5-4 and TRBJ2-6; D uncertain. Germline CDR1 is SGHNT and CDR2 is YYREEE (reference sequence). Trimming shortened V by 2 bases and J by 0 bases, and 9 bases separated the two germline ends. The CDR3 is made up of 16 amino acids. The CDR3 DNA follows: TGTGCCAGCAGCTTCCTTATAGGCTCTGGGGCCAACGTCCTGACTTTC. Protein product: CASSFLIGSGANVLTF.

V is TRBV6-1 and J is TRBJ2-7; unclear D gene. The V gene lost 2 bases and the J gene lost 4 bases, with 12 bases spanning the gap. The CDR3 loop spans 14 amino acids. CDR1 is MNHNS and CDR2 is SASEGT in the germline V gene. CDR3 sequence reads: CASSERWVRYEQYF. Here the CDR3 DNA reads TGTGCCAGCAGTGAACGGTGGGTTCGGTACGAGCAGTACTTC.

The chain has TRBV7-8 and TRBJ2-1, with 11 nucleotides matching TRBD2. V shed 4 bases, J shed 0 bases, and the junction held 5 bases outside the gene matches. Germline assignment: CDR1 SGHVS and CDR2 FQNEAQ. The CDR3 sequence is 17 residues long. The CDR3 is CASSSLAGVLSYNEQFF. The CDR3, as DNA: TGTGCCAGCAGCTCACTAGCGGGAGTCCTCTCCTACAATGAGCAGTTCTTC.

The chain has TRBV28 and TRBJ1-2; 7 bases are shared with TRBD1. V gave up 4 bases and J gave up 4 bases; unmatched junction bases: 9. Looked up from germline, CDR1 is MDHEN and CDR2 is SYDVKM. The CDR3 has 15 amino acids. CDR3 region: CASSSPTTGTYGYTF. CDR3 DNA: TGTGCCAGCAGTTCCCCAACGACAGGGACCTATGGCTACACCTTC.

V gene TRBV27 combines with J gene TRBJ2-7; TRBD1 aligns across 10 bases. Looked up from germline, CDR1 is MNHEY and CDR2 is SMNVEV (reference sequence). This CDR3 contains 13 residues. V trimming: 6 bases; J trimming: 6 bases; junction bases outside the gene matches: 5. Here the CDR3 reads CASRPDRGREQYF. For the CDR3, the DNA is TGTGCCAGCAGACCCGACAGGGGGCGCGAGCAGTACTTC.

The chain employs TRBV9 and TRBJ1-2, with 7 bases that match TRBD1. The trim removed 4 bases at V and 2 bases at J, leaving 8 bases unmatched. Germline V gene data show CDR1 as SGDLS and CDR2 as YYNGEE. This CDR3 has 15 amino acids. The CDR3 spells CASSSQDRANYGYTF. The DNA for the CDR3 is TGTGCCAGCAGCTCCCAAGACAGGGCAAACTATGGCTACACCTTC.

The rearrangement uses TRBV7-3 and TRBJ2-1; 12 nucleotides agree with TRBD2. The CDR3 sequence is 14 residues long. V was clipped by 5 bases and J by 9 bases; unmatched bases: 5. Looked up from germline, CDR1 is SGHTA and CDR2 is FQGTGA. Here the CDR3 DNA reads TGTGCCAGCAGCCTAGGACTAGCGGGAATTGAGCAGTTCTTC. It translates to CASSLGLAGIEQFF.

Remarks on this clone: Different DNA sequences within this sample yield the same CDR3. The chain combines TRBV9 with TRBJ2-5; D perhaps matches TRBD2 (5 bases). Per the germline V gene, CDR1 is SGDLS and CDR2 is YYNGEE. CDR3 length: 15 amino acids. Trimming took off 0 bases at V and 5 bases at J, with 14 bases between the two ends. CDR3 in amino acids: CASSVAGSTGETQYF. CDR3 in DNA: TGTGCCAGCAGCGTAGCTGGCTCCACGGGGGAGACCCAGTACTTC.

This CDR3 is CASGFYYNEQFF. DNA for the CDR3: TGTGCCAGCGGTTTTTATTACAATGAGCAGTTCTTC. This chain uses TRBV6-4 with TRBJ2-1; D is uncertain. V was shortened by 8 bases and J by 4 bases, with 9 bases between the two germline ends. CDR1 and CDR2 from the germline V gene are MRHNA and SNTAGT. This CDR3 comprises 12 residues.

CDR3 loop: CASGPGGTFQETQYF. The CDR3 DNA reads TGTGCCAGCGGACCGGGGGGGACATTCCAAGAGACCCAGTACTTC. V usage is TRBV2 and J usage is TRBJ2-5; 8 bases align to TRBD2. This CDR3 has 15 amino acids. The ends lost 8 bases at V and 1 base at J; junction bases unmatched: 9. Germline V gene lookup returns CDR1 SNHLY and CDR2 FYNNEI.

This chain joins TRBV7-2 and TRBJ2-7, with D perhaps matching TRBD2 (5 bases). The CDR3 length is 14 residues. The germline V and J ends were trimmed by 3 bases and 3 bases, with 12 bases remaining between them. The V gene's germline CDR1 is SGHTA and CDR2 FQGNSA. The CDR3 nucleotides are TGTGCCAGCAGCTTCGACCTAGGGAGCTACGAGCAGTACTTC. Translated, it gives CASSFDLGSYEQYF.

The chain joins TRBV6-1 to TRBJ2-7; the D gene is possibly TRBD1 (7 bases). Germline CDR1 MNHNS, CDR2 SASEGT. The CDR3 has 15 amino acids. V was cut by 1 base and J by 3 bases, with 13 bases left in between. The CDR3 here is CASSEGAGGFYEQYF. In nucleotides, the CDR3 is TGTGCCAGCAGTGAAGGGGCAGGGGGGTTCTACGAGCAGTACTTC.

Notes on this clone: Other DNA sequences in the sample encode the same CDR3. The chain couples TRBV5-1 to TRBJ2-7; possible D gene TRBD1, 6 bases. CDR3 length equals 14 residues. Trimming removed 2 bases at V and 4 bases at J, with 13 bases between. Germline V CDR1 and CDR2: SGHRS, YFSETQ. Written as DNA, the CDR3 is TGCGCCAGCAGCTTCTCCGGGACATCTTACGAGCAGTACTTC. This sequence encodes CASSFSGTSYEQYF.

In this sample, this clone turned up once. This CDR3 reads CASSHTGQGAGEQFF. CDR3 sequence (DNA): TGCGCCAGCAGCCATACGGGACAGGGGGCAGGCGAGCAGTTCTTC. The chain combines TRBV4-1 with TRBJ2-1, with 12 bases lining up with TRBD1. The germline CDR1 and CDR2 sequences are MGHRA and YSYEKL. The ends lost 3 bases at V and 10 bases at J; junction bases unmatched: 7. This CDR3 is built from 15 residues.

The chain combines TRBV27 with TRBJ2-1; TRBD1 agrees at 7 bases. Trimming took 3 bases from V and 7 from J; bases not matched to a gene: 3. Germline assignment: CDR1 MNHEY and CDR2 SMNVEV (reference sequence). The CDR3 runs 13 residues. The CDR3 sequence: CASSFDRANEQFF. The CDR3 region has the DNA TGTGCCAGCAGTTTTGACAGGGCGAATGAGCAGTTCTTC.

The chain uses TRBV28 and TRBJ2-1; D could derive from TRBD1 or TRBD2 (5 bases each). The CDR3 covers 16 residues. Deletions cut 5 bases from V and 4 bases from J, with 18 bases between. CDR1 and CDR2 (germline): MDHEN, SYDVKM. Written as DNA, the CDR3 is TGTGCCAGCAGTCCCCAGAGGGGCGGGTTATACAATGAGCAGTTCTTC. Translation: CASSPQRGGLYNEQFF.

The chain uses TRBV11-2 and TRBJ2-1, with no clear D. V was cut by 5 bases and J by 2 bases, with 10 bases left in between. Germline V gene sequence: CDR1 SGHAT, CDR2 FQNNGV. This CDR3 contains 14 residues. The CDR3 DNA follows: TGTGCCAGCAGCCCCCGGAGTCCCTACAATGAGCAGTTCTTC. Its protein is CASSPRSPYNEQFF.

The V gene is TRBV19, the J gene TRBJ2-5; the D gene is possibly TRBD2 (5 bases). The V end lost 4 bases, the J end lost 6 bases, and 15 bases lay between the germline ends. Germline V CDR1 and CDR2: LNHDA, SQIVND (reference sequence). This CDR3 is built from 14 residues. The CDR3 nucleotides read TGTGCCAGTAGTACCGGACCCCTCGGGAAGACCCAGTACTTC. As protein: CASSTGPLGKTQYF.

V and J are TRBV7-9 and TRBJ1-1, with D tentatively TRBD1 (6 bases). CDR1 is SEHNR and CDR2 is FQNEAQ in the germline V gene (reference sequence). The V end was cut by 4 bases, the J end by 3 bases, with 18 bases between. The CDR3 has 16 residues. Written as DNA, the CDR3 is TGTGCCAGCAGCTCCCAGGGGCGTTTAATGGACACTGAAGCTTTCTTT. Amino acids: CASSSQGRLMDTEAFF.

The chain recombines TRBV13 with TRBJ2-7, with D perhaps matching TRBD1 or TRBD2 (5 bases each). The V and J ends lost 5 bases and 7 bases respectively, with 18 bases between them. The germline gives CDR1 PRHDT, CDR2 FYEKMQ (reference sequence). This CDR3 region has 14 residues. CDR3: CASSKGTKTGEQYF. CDR3 in DNA: TGTGCCAGCAGCAAGGGGACCAAGACGGGTGAGCAGTACTTC.

This clone was observed once. The chain combines TRBV6-5 with TRBJ1-2, with D tentatively TRBD1 (5 bases). Germline V gene lookup returns CDR1 MNHEY and CDR2 SVGAGI. The CDR3 covers 15 residues. Trimming removed 0 bases from V and 7 bases from J, with 15 bases in between. The CDR3 sequence: CASSYSTRGSAGYTF. The CDR3 nucleotides are TGTGCCAGCAGTTACTCGACTCGGGGGAGTGCTGGCTACACCTTC.